These T cell receptor beta chains were read from a single sample in a study of T cell responses to AZD1222 COVID-19 vaccine. Only in-frame clones appear in the TCRdb table, and some are missing; sequencing was by immunoSEQ multiplex PCR. The sample lists about 170,000 clones; just under 95% were seen once. The sequences come from peripheral blood, collected on day 0 of AZD1222 vaccination. All receptors derive from an adult in good health. CDR3s include the opening cysteine and the closing phenylalanine or tryptophan. The D gene is left open where the match is weak. A clone size is listed for some rows: how often the clone was seen (once, few, many), or a class if it is expanded.

J: TRBJ1-1; V: TRBV5-4; D: NA; size: NA; DNA: TGTGCCAGCAGCTTGGCCCGGGGCCCCATGAACACTGAAGCTTTCTTT; CDR3: CASSLARGPMNTEAFF
J: TRBJ2-7; V: TRBV6-5; D: NA; size: once; DNA: TGTGCCAGCACCCCGGGCGGCGCCTACGAGCAGTACTTC; CDR3: CASTPGGAYEQYF
J: TRBJ2-1; V: TRBV5-1; D: TRBD2; size: NA; DNA: TGCGCCAGCACCCTCCTAGCGGGGGGTCGGGAGCAGTTCTTC; CDR3: CASTLLAGGREQFF
J: TRBJ2-7; V: TRBV6-2/TRBV6-3; D: TRBD2; size: NA; DNA: TGTGCCAGCAGCCCCCGGGCGGGGGGCGTTATTACGCCCCCCTACGAGCAGTACTTC; CDR3: CASSPRAGGVITPPYEQYF
J: TRBJ1-1; V: TRBV25-1; D: NA; size: NA; DNA: TGTGCCAGCAGTGAGAGGGGGGGATTTGATATGAACACTGAAGCTTTCTTT; CDR3: CASSERGGFDMNTEAFF
J: TRBJ1-2; V: TRBV5-1; D: NA; size: NA; DNA: TGCGCCAGCAGCCCGGACAGTCGAAACTATGGCTACACCTTC; CDR3: CASSPDSRNYGYTF
J: TRBJ1-3; V: TRBV6-2/TRBV6-3; D: NA; size: few; DNA: TGTGCCAGCAGTTACTCCGGCAGGGCTGGGACTGGAAACACCATATATTTT; CDR3: CASSYSGRAGTGNTIYF
J: TRBJ2-7; V: TRBV6-6; D: TRBD1; size: NA; DNA: TGTGCCAGCAGTCAGGGGGCTTGGGAGCAGTACTTC; CDR3: CASSQGAWEQYF
J: TRBJ2-1; V: TRBV11-2; D: NA; size: NA; DNA: TGTGCCAGCAGCTTAGATGTACGGGAGCAGTTCTTC; CDR3: CASSLDVREQFF
J: TRBJ2-7; V: TRBV5-6; D: TRBD1; size: NA; DNA: TGTGCCAGCAGCTTAAGGACAGGGACCTACGAGCAGTACTTC; CDR3: CASSLRTGTYEQYF
J: TRBJ2-2; V: TRBV10-3; D: NA; size: NA; DNA: TGTGCCATCAGAGGCCCCCTGGAGAGCACCGGGGAGCTGTTTTTT; CDR3: CAIRGPLESTGELFF
J: TRBJ1-4; V: TRBV3-1/TRBV3-2; D: NA; size: NA; DNA: TGTGCCAGCAGCAGGGTAATACAGGAAAAACTGTTTTTT; CDR3: CASSRVIQEKLFF
J: TRBJ1-1; V: TRBV3-1/TRBV3-2; D: TRBD1; size: NA; DNA: TGTGCCAGCAGCCACATGGGACAGGATGAAGCTTTCTTT; CDR3: CASSHMGQDEAFF
J: TRBJ1-4; V: TRBV5-1; D: NA; size: NA; DNA: TGCGCCAGCAGCTTCGGGGGAACTAATGAAAAACTGTTTTTT; CDR3: CASSFGGTNEKLFF
J: TRBJ1-1; V: TRBV4-2; D: NA; size: NA; DNA: TGTGCCAGCAGCCAAGAGCAGGGAGGGACTGAAGCTTTCTTT; CDR3: CASSQEQGGTEAFF
J: TRBJ2-2; V: TRBV6-5; D: NA; size: NA; DNA: TGTGCCAGCAGGGCCCTCAGTGAGACCGGGGAGCTGTTTTTT; CDR3: CASRALSETGELFF
J: TRBJ2-7; V: TRBV7-8; D: NA; size: NA; DNA: TGTGCCAGCAGCTCAGACTACGAGCAGTACTTC; CDR3: CASSSDYEQYF
J: TRBJ2-1; V: TRBV12-3/TRBV12-4; D: NA; size: NA; DNA: TGTGCCAGCAGTCCGACTAGCTACAATGAGCAGTTCTTC; CDR3: CASSPTSYNEQFF
J: TRBJ1-1; V: TRBV5-1; D: NA; size: NA; DNA: TGCGCCAGCAGCTCAGTTCCTACAGGGCCTAACACTGAAGCTTTCTTT; CDR3: CASSSVPTGPNTEAFF
J: TRBJ1-2; V: TRBV2; D: TRBD1; size: NA; DNA: TGTGCCAGCAGTGAATCTGGGACAGGGGCGGTTGGCTACACCTTC; CDR3: CASSESGTGAVGYTF
J: TRBJ2-3; V: TRBV27; D: NA; size: NA; DNA: TGTGCCAGCGGAAGACTAGTTAGGGCAGATACGCAGTATTTT; CDR3: CASGRLVRADTQYF
J: TRBJ1-1; V: TRBV7-9; D: NA; size: NA; DNA: TGTGCCAGCAGCGCACCAGGGTGGAACACTGAAGCTTTCTTT; CDR3: CASSAPGWNTEAFF
J: TRBJ2-3; V: TRBV2; D: NA; size: NA; DNA: TGTGCCAGCTTGACAGTCCACACAGATACGCAGTATTTT; CDR3: CASLTVHTDTQYF
J: TRBJ2-7; V: TRBV6-1; D: NA; size: NA; DNA: TGTGCCAGCAAGGGACGGAACTACGAGCAGTACTTC; CDR3: CASKGRNYEQYF
J: TRBJ1-6; V: TRBV19; D: NA; size: NA; DNA: TGTGCCAGTAGCTGGGGGCCTTCACCCCTCCACTTT; CDR3: CASSWGPSPLHF
J: TRBJ1-2; V: TRBV6-2/TRBV6-3; D: NA; size: NA; DNA: TGTGCCAGCAGTTACTCGACGTCGGGCTACACCTTC; CDR3: CASSYSTSGYTF
J: TRBJ1-4; V: TRBV3-1/TRBV3-2; D: NA; size: NA; DNA: TGTGCCAGCAGCCAGGGTGGTCCGGCCCGCCGAGGGGAAAAACTGTTTTTT; CDR3: CASSQGGPARRGEKLFF
J: TRBJ2-1; V: TRBV5-4; D: TRBD2; size: NA; DNA: TGTGCCAGCAGCCCTGGACTAGTAGAGGGCAATGAGCAGTTCTTC; CDR3: CASSPGLVEGNEQFF
J: TRBJ1-4; V: TRBV2; D: TRBD1; size: NA; DNA: TGTGCCACCCGGCCGGACAGGGAACCAAAAAAACTGTTTTTT; CDR3: CATRPDREPKKLFF
J: TRBJ2-7; V: TRBV9; D: TRBD1; size: NA; DNA: TGTGCCAGCGGACAGGACCAATACGAGCAGTACTTC; CDR3: CASGQDQYEQYF
J: TRBJ2-1; V: TRBV19; D: TRBD2; size: NA; DNA: TGTGCCAGTAGGTCTAAGAGCGGGGGGAGCTACAATGAGCAGTTCTTC; CDR3: CASRSKSGGSYNEQFF
J: TRBJ2-2; V: TRBV2; D: NA; size: NA; DNA: TGTGCCACGCCGTCGGCAGGGGAGTTCGGGGAGCTGTTTTTT; CDR3: CATPSAGEFGELFF
J: TRBJ1-3; V: TRBV3-1/TRBV3-2; D: NA; size: NA; DNA: TGTGCCAGCAGCCAAGAGAGGGGAACGGGAAACACCATATATTTT; CDR3: CASSQERGTGNTIYF
J: TRBJ1-2; V: TRBV14; D: NA; size: NA; DNA: TGTGCCAGCAGCCAAGGGACACCGTTGGGAGGCTACACCTTC; CDR3: CASSQGTPLGGYTF
J: TRBJ2-7; V: TRBV19; D: TRBD2; size: NA; DNA: TGTGCCAGTAGTACCGCCAGGACTAGCGGGGCCTACGAGCAGTACTTC; CDR3: CASSTARTSGAYEQYF